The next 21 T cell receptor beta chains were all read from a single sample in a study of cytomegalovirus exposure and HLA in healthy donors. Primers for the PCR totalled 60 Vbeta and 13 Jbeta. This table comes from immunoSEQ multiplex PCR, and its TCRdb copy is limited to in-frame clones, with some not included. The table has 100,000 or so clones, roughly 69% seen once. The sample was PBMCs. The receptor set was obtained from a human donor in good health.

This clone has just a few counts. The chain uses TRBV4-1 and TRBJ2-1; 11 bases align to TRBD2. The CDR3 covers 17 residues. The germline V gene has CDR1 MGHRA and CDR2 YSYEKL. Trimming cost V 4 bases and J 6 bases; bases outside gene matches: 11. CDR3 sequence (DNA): TGCGCCAGCAGCCCCGTTAGCGGGAGGGCCCGTCGCAATGAGCAGTTCTTC. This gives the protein CASSPVSGRARRNEQFF.

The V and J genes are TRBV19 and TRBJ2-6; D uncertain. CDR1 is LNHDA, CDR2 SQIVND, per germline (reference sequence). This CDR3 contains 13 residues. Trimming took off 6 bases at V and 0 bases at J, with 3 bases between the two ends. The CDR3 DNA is TGTGCCAGTAGGTACTCTGGGGCCAACGTCCTGACTTTC. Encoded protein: CASRYSGANVLTF.

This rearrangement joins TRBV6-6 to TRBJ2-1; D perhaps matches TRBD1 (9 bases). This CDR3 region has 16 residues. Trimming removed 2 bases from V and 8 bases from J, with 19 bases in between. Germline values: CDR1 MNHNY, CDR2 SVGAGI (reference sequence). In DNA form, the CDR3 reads TGTGCCAGCAGTTACCCGGACAGGGGACTAGATGATGAGCAGTTCTTC. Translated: CASSYPDRGLDDEQFF.

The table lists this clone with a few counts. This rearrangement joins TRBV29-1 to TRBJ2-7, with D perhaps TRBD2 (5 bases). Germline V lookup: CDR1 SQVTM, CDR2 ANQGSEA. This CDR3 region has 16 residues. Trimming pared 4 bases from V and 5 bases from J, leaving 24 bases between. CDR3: CSVASQPGPLGNEQYF. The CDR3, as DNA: TGCAGCGTTGCCTCTCAACCAGGACCCCTCGGGAACGAGCAGTACTTC.

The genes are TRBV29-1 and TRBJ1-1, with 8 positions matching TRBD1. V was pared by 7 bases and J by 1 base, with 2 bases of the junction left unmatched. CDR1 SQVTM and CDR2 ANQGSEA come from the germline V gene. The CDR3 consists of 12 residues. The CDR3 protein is CSAGQENTEAFF. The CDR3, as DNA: TGCAGCGCGGGACAGGAGAACACTGAAGCTTTCTTT.

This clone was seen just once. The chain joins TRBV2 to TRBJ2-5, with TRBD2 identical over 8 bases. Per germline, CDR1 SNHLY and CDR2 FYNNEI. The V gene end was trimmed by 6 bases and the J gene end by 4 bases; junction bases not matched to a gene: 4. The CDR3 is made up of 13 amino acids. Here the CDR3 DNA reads TGTGCCAGCAGCGGGGGGGAGGCAGAGACCCAGTACTTC. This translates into CASSGGEAETQYF.

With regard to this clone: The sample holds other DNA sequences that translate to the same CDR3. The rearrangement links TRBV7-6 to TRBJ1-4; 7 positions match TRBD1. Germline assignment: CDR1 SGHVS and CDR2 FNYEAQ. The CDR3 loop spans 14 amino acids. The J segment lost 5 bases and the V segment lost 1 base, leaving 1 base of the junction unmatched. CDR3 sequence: CASSLGQGNEKLFF. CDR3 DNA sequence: TGTGCCAGCAGCTTAGGACAGGGCAATGAAAAACTGTTTTTT.

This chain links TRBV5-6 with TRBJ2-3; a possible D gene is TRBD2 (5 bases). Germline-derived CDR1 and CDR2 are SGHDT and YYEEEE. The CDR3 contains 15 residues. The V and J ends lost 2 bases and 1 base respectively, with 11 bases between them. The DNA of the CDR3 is TGTGCCAGCAGCTTCCGAGGGAGCGGCACAGATACGCAGTATTTT. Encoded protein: CASSFRGSGTDTQYF.

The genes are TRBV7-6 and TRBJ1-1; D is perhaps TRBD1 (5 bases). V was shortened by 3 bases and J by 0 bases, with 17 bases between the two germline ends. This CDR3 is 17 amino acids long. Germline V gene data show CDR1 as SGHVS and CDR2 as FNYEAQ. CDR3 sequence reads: CASSLKLGGWMNTEAFF. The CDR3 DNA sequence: TGTGCCAGCAGCTTGAAGTTGGGGGGTTGGATGAACACTGAAGCTTTCTTT.

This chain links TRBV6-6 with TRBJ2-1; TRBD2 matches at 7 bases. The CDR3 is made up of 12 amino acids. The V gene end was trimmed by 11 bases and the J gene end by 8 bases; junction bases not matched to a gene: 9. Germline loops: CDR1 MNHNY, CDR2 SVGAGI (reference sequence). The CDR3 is CAAGAGSDEQFF. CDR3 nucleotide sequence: TGTGCCGCGGGAGCGGGTAGCGATGAGCAGTTCTTC.

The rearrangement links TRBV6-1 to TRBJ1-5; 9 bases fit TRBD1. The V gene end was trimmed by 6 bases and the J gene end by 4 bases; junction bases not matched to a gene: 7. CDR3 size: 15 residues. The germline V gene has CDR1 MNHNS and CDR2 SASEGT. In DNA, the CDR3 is TGTGCCAGCAGGACACTCGGACAGGGGAATCAGCCCCAGCATTTT. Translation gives CASRTLGQGNQPQHF.

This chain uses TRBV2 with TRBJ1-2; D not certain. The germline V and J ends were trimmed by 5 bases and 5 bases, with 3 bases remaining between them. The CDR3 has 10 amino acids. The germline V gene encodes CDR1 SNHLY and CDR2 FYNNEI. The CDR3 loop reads CASSRYGYTF. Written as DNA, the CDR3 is TGTGCCAGCAGTCGTTATGGCTACACCTTC. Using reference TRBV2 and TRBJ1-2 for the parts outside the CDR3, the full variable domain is EPEVTQTPSHQVTQMGQEVILRCVPISNHLYFYWYRQILGQKVEFLVSFYNNEISEKSEIFDDQFSVERPDGSNFTLKIRSTKLEDSAMYFCASSRYGYTFGSGTRLTVV.

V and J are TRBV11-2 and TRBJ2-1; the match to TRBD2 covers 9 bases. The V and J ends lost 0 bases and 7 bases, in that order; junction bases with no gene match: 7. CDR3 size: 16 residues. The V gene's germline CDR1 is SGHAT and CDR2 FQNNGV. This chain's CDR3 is CASSLELAGSWNEQFF. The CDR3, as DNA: TGTGCCAGCAGCTTAGAGCTAGCGGGGAGTTGGAATGAGCAGTTCTTC. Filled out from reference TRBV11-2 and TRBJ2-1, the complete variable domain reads EAGVAQSPRYKIIEKRQSVAFWCNPISGHATLYWYQQILGQGPKLLIQFQNNGVVDDSQLPKDRFSAERLKGVDSTLKIQPAKLEDSAVYLCASSLELAGSWNEQFFGPGTRLTVL.

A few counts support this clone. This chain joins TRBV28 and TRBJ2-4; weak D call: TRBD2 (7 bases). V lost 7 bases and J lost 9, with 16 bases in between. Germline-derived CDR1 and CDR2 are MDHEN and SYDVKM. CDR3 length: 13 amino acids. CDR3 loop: CASNPGGRSIQYF. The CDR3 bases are TGTGCCAGCAACCCGGGGGGCCGGAGCATTCAGTACTTC.

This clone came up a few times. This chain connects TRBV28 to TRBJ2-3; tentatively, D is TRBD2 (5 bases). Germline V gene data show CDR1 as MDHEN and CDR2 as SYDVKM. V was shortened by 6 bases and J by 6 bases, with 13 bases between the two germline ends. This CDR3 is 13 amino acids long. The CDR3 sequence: CASRVQTGDTQYF. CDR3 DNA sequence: TGTGCCAGCAGGGTCCAAACGGGGGATACGCAGTATTTT. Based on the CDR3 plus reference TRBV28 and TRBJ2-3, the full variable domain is DVKVTQSSRYLVKRTGEKVFLECVQDMDHENMFWYRQDPGLGLRLIYFSYDVKMKEKGDIPEGYSVSREKKERFSLILESASTNQTSMYLCASRVQTGDTQYFGPGTRLTVL.

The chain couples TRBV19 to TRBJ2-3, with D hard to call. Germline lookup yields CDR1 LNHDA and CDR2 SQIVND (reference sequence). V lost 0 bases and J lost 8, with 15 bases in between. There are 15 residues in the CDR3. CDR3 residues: CASSIDSALGGTQYF. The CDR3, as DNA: TGTGCCAGTAGTATAGATTCGGCGCTCGGCGGTACGCAGTATTTT.

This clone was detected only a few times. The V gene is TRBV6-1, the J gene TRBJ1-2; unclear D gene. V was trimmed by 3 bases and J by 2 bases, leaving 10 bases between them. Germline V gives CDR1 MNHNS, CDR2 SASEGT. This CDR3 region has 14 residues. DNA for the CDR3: TGTGCCAGCAGTGACCGGACGGGAAACTATGGCTACACCTTC. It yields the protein CASSDRTGNYGYTF.

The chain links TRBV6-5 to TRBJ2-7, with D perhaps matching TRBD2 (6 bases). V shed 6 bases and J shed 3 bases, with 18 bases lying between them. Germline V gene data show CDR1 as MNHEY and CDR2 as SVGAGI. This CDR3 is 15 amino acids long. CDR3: CASSRTSMGLYEQYF. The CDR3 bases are TGTGCCAGCAGCCGTACGTCGATGGGACTCTACGAGCAGTACTTC.

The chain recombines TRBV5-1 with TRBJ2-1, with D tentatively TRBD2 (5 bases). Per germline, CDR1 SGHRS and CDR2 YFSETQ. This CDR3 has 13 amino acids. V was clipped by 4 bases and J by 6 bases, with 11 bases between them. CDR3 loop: CASSRPEVNEQFF. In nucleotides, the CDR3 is TGCGCCAGCAGCCGGCCGGAGGTCAATGAGCAGTTCTTC.

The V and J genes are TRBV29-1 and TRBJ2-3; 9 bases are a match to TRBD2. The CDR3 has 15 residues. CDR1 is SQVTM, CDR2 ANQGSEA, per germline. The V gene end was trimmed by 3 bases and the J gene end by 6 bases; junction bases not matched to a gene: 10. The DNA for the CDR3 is TGCAGCGTTGAGGCGGGAGGGCCACGGGATGATACGCAGTATTTT. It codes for CSVEAGGPRDDTQYF.

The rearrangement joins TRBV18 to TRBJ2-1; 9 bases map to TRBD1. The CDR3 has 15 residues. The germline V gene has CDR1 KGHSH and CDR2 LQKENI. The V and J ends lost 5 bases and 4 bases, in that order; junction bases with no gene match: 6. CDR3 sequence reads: CASSDGTGTYNEQFF. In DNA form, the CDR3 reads TGTGCCAGCTCAGATGGGACAGGGACGTACAATGAGCAGTTCTTC.